Detailed here is one TCR beta chain. This clonotype occurred a few times. Its antigen is unknown. No base qualities exist here, and no much larger clone lies one base off it. The CDR3 covers 16 residues, taking in both the cysteine and the phenylalanine. The sequence is cut down to CDR3 DNA, 48 bases in frame from base 1. At the junction V is shortened by 6 bases and J by 4 bases; bases outside the gene matches: 7. In the germline V gene (reference sequence), CDR1 corresponds to DFQATT and CDR2 to SNEGSKA. The sample originates from a study of T-cell reconstitution after alpha-beta-depleted transplantation in children (dated by TCRdb to the mid-2010s). For context, the study as a whole: The study quantitatively tracked T-cell immune reconstitution after TCRalphabeta/CD19-depleted allogeneic hematopoietic cell transplantation in children using TCR repertoire profiling. Results the study describes overall, beyond this receptor: Over the following months the frequencies of hyperexpanded clones went down, and after one year T-cell counts and TCRbeta diversity were mostly credited to newly produced T cells. The apparently early recovery of alphabetaT-cell counts about two months after transplant reportedly depended on only several hundred rapidly expanded clones that came from non-depleted graft cells. In some patients, high TCRbeta diversity at day 60 was attributed to recipient T cells and intrathymic progenitors that had survived conditioning.

The treatment or condition label, read with the paper, signifies: allogeneic hematopoietic cell transplantation with graft depleted of TCRalphabeta T cells and CD19 B cells. Transplant recipients were children who received TCRalphabeta/CD19-depleted allogeneic hematopoietic cell grafts. To prepare the library, PCR was applied. Sequencing was performed on an Illumina HiSeq 2500. TCR libraries were prepared with molecular barcoding, using unique molecular identifiers to normalize TCRbeta repertoire quantification. Starting from the raw public reads, TCRdb applied fastp trimming at Q25, assembled clones with MiXCR and retained in-frame beta chains. For every CDR3 protein sequence, its rows merge into one entry that carries the most common genes and DNA. In this sample the table shows hundreds of thousands of distinct CDR3 sequences, around 15% of which occur a single time. Roughly 5% of the sample is in the top ten clones.

The sequencing here drew on PBMCs, mostly from graft donor cells, taken 360 days after TCRalphabeta/CD19-depleted stem cell transplant. The chain is encoded by TRBV20-1 joined to TRBJ2-2, with 14 junctional bases fitting TRBD2. This sequence was found in a male patient younger than 18 who had a stem cell transplant for acute lymphoblastic leukemia, so the T cells may come from the graft donor. The CDR3 amino acid sequence is: CSAGTSGRRGTGELFF. The DNA sequence is given as TGCAGTGCCGGGACTAGCGGGAGAAGAGGCACCGGGGAGCTGTTTTTT.